Reported below is one T cell receptor beta chain. As yet, its antigen is unknown. TCR beta cDNA libraries had unique molecular identifiers. Starting from about 0.98 to 11 million T cells, the study yielded approximately 460,000 cDNA molecules. TCRdb independently ran MiXCR on the PCR reads; one entry per CDR3 protein. The sample contains under 900,000 distinct CDR3 sequences, 53% of which appear only once. The record originates from a study of post-analysis software for immune sequencing data. Across the study: Clinical courses comprised relapsing-remitting, secondary progressive and progressive-relapsing multiple sclerosis.

Study observations and caveats: Samples sharing a preparation batch grouped tightly together when assessed by F measure. Among 5 or 6 TRBV segments more frequent in patients than controls were TRBV5-6, TRBV5-1 and TRBV20-1. Patients with multiple sclerosis recorded significantly lower normalized Chao1 diversity than controls, the study found.

This CDR3 has 15 amino acids. Germline CDR1 is GTSNPN and CDR2 is SVGIG (reference sequence). J lost 2 bases, V lost 1 base, and 5 bases had no gene match. The sample comprised blood. The sequence was collected from a girl aged 5 to 17 with multiple sclerosis. The chain uses TRBV30 and TRBJ1-5, with 7 nucleotides matching TRBD1. The CDR3 protein is CAWSAPGTGNQPQHF. In DNA form, the CDR3 reads TGTGCCTGGAGTGCACCCGGGACAGGCAATCAGCCCCAGCATTTT.